This T cell receptor (beta chain) comes out of a study of cytotoxic CD8 clonotypes in ibrutinib-treated CLL. After removal of 2 bases from V and 0 bases from J, the junction contained 3 bases not matched to a gene. This CDR3 comprises 15 residues. Germline values: CDR1 SGHRS, CDR2 YFSETQ. Study observations and caveats: Clonality (at baseline) was higher than in age-matched healthy donors and tracked circulating CD8+ T-cell counts.

As for this clone: What it recognizes is unknown.

Repertoires were generated with immunoSEQ multiplex PCR, while TCRdb's copy carries only in-frame clones and drops some. The sample has over 95,000 clones; 50% to 65% are singletons. Sequencing used PBMCs, obtained after 24 months of ibrutinib treatment. V gene TRBV5-1 combines with J gene TRBJ2-3, with 7 nucleotides matching TRBD1. The TCR sequence derives from a human donor with chronic lymphocytic leukemia. This CDR3 is CASSFGQESTDTQYF. In DNA form, the CDR3 reads TGCGCCAGCAGCTTTGGACAGGAAAGCACAGATACGCAGTATTTT.